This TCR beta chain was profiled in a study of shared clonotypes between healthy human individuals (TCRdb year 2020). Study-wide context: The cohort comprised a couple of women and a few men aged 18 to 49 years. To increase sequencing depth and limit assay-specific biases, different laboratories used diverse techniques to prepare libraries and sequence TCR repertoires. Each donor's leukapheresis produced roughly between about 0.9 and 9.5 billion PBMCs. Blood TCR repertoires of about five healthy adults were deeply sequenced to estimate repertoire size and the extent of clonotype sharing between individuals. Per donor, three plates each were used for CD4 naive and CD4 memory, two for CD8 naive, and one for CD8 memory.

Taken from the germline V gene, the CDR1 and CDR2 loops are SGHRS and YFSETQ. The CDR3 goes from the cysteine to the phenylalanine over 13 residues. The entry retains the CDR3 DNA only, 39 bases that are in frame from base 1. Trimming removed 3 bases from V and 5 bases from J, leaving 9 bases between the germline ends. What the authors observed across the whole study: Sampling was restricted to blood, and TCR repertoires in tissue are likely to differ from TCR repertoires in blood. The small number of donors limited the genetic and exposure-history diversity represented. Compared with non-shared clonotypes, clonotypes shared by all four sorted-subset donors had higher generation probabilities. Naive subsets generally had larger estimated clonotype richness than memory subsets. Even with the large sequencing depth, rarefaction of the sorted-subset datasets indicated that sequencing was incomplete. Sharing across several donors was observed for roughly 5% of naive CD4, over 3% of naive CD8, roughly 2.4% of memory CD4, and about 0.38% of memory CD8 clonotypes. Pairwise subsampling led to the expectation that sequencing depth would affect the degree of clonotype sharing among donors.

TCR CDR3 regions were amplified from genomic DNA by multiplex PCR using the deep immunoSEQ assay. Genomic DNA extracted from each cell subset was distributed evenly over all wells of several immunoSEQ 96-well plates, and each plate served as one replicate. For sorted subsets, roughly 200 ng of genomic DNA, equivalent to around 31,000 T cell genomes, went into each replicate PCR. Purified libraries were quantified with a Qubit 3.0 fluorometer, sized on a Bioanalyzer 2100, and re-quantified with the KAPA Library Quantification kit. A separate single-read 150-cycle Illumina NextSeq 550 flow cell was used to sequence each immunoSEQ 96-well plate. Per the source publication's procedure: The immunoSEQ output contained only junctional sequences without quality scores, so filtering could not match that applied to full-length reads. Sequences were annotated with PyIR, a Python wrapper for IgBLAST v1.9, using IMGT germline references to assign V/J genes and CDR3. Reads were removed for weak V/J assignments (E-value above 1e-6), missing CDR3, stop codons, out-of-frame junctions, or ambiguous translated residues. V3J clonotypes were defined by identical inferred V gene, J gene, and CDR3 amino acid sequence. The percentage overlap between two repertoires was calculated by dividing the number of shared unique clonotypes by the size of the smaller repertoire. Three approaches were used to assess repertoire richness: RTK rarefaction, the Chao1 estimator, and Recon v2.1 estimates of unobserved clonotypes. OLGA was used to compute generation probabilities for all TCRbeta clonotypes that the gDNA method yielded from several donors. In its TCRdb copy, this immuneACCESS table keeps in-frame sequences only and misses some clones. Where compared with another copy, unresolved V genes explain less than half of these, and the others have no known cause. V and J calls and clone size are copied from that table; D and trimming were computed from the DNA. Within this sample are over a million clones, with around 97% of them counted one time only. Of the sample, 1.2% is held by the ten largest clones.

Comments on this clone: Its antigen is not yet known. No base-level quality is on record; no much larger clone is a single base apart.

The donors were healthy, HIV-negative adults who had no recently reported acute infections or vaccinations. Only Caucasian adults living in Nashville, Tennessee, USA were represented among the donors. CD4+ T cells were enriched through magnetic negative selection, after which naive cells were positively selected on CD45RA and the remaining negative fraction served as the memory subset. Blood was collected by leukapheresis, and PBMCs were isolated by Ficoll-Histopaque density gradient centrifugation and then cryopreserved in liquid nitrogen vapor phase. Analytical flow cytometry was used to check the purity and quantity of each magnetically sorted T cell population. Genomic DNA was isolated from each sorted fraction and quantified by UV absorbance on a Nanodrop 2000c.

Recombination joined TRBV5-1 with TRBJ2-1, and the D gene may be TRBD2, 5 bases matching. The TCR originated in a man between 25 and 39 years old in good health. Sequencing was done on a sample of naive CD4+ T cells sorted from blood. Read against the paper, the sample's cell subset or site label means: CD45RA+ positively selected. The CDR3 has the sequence CASSWGANNEQFF. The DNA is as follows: TGCGCCAGCAGCTGGGGAGCGAACAATGAGCAGTTCTTC.